Sequencing of this T cell receptor beta chain was carried out in a study of T cells in pancreatic ductal adenocarcinoma. Study outcomes and limitations: No significant tumor-blood clonality difference; means were about 0.12 and 0.073. Tumors hold more CD45RO+ effector T cells, which may bias toward lower diversity.

J lost 2 bases, V lost 4 bases, and 9 bases had no gene match. Germline V gene sequence: CDR1 SGHNT, CDR2 YYREEE (reference sequence). This CDR3 has 16 amino acids. The selected patients with pancreatic ductal adenocarcinoma had surgery but no neoadjuvant therapy. The method was immunoSEQ multiplex PCR; TCRdb's version includes in-frame clones alone and lacks a portion of them. Seen here are roughly 100,000 clones, around 96% observed once, and the top ten hold 3.1%. Comments on this clone: Its antigen is still unknown.

V is TRBV5-4 and J is TRBJ2-1; TRBD2 agrees at 7 bases. The sample comprised PBMCs. This clonotype was sampled from a human donor with pancreatic ductal adenocarcinoma. DNA of the CDR3: TGTGCCAGCAGCGGGGGGGGACTCGGTGCCTACAATGAGCAGTTCTTC. Protein: CASSGGGLGAYNEQFF.